Listed below are T cell receptor beta chains from one sample, sequenced in a study of shared clonotypes between healthy human individuals. TCRdb's table, derived via immunoSEQ multiplex PCR, lists solely in-frame clones and lacks some. Seen here are roughly 1,500,000 clones, around 98% observed once, and the top ten hold around 0.45%. The sample was naive CD4+ T cells sorted from blood. These receptors were obtained from a man younger than 40 in good health. Each CDR3 is given with its conserved first and last residue.

J gene | V gene | CDR3 protein
TRBJ2-1 | TRBV29-1 | CSVILRGGQFRLNEQFF
TRBJ1-2 | TRBV6-5 | CASSSTPGTGSGYTF
TRBJ1-2 | TRBV6-6 | CASSYKAGQGLYGYTF
TRBJ2-7 | TRBV6-1 | CASSEWSLERQYF
TRBJ1-4 | TRBV7-2 | CASSSRAGTEKLFF
TRBJ1-4 | TRBV20-1 | CSASKEKLFF
TRBJ2-3 | TRBV27 | CASSLSRLAGDPDTQYF
TRBJ2-1 | TRBV10-3 | CAISESGTTPNEQFF
TRBJ2-1 | TRBV5-4 | CASTGTASYNEQFF
TRBJ2-2 | TRBV7-6 | CASSLVASHRADTGELFF